The following is a TCR beta chain sequence with its context. The data stem from a study of blood T cell repertoires in COVID-19. Germline CDR1 PRHDT, CDR2 FYEKMQ (reference sequence). J was trimmed by 7 bases and V by 5 bases; bases with no gene match: 13. The CDR3 has 16 amino acids. Authors' analysis steps: Nucleated cell number was recorded as an estimate derived from reference gene primer amplification. Produced via immunoSEQ multiplex PCR; TCRdb's table is partial and in-frame only. V and J calls and clone size are copied from that table; D and trimming were computed from the DNA. The profile shows under 200,000 clones, around 83% of them singletons.

J is TRBJ1-2 and V is TRBV13; 10 nucleotides line up with TRBD1. Sequencing used peripheral blood. The origin of this receptor is a man aged 40-55 years with acute or convalescent COVID-19. Here the CDR3 DNA reads TGTGCCAGCAGCGCATCCGGGACAGGGGTTTTGGGTGGCTACACCTTC. It yields the protein CASSASGTGVLGGYTF.